These 5 T cell receptor beta chains were all obtained from the same sample, sequenced in a study of blood T cell repertoires in COVID-19. Repertoires were generated with immunoSEQ multiplex PCR, while TCRdb's copy carries only in-frame clones and drops some. The sample yields tens of thousands of clones, about 82% seen once. Sequences were obtained from peripheral blood. These receptors originate from a human donor in a cohort sampled during active COVID-19.

The gene calls are TRBV13 and TRBJ1-5; 7 positions agree with TRBD1. From germline, CDR1 is PRHDT and CDR2 FYEKMQ (reference sequence). The ends lost 5 bases at V and 7 bases at J; junction bases unmatched: 8. The length of the CDR3 is 14 residues. CDR3 nucleotide sequence: TGTGCCAGCAGCCGCAGGGACAGTTCGCAGCCCCAGCATTTT. It yields the protein CASSRRDSSQPQHF.

The chain is built from TRBV18 and TRBJ1-1, with 7 bases identical to TRBD1. The germline gives CDR1 KGHSH, CDR2 LQKENI. V shed 6 bases and J 1 base; nucleotides not matched to a gene: 2. The CDR3 has 13 amino acids. The CDR3 DNA is TGTGCCAGCTCCGACAGGGCGAACACTGAAGCTTTCTTT. This sequence encodes CASSDRANTEAFF.

The chain uses TRBV4-1 and TRBJ1-5; the match to TRBD1 covers 9 bases. Germline V gene sequence: CDR1 MGHRA, CDR2 YSYEKL. Trimming took 6 bases from V and 4 from J; bases not matched to a gene: 7. The CDR3 is 15 residues long. CDR3 in amino acids: CASSRQGGRNQPQHF. CDR3 nucleotide sequence: TGCGCCAGCAGTCGACAGGGGGGTAGGAATCAGCCCCAGCATTTT.

The chain links TRBV4-2 to TRBJ1-2; 7 bases line up with TRBD1. The CDR3 sequence is 15 residues long. Germline V gene data show CDR1 as LGHNA and CDR2 as YNFKEQ. After removal of 0 bases from V and 5 bases from J, the junction contained 6 bases not matched to a gene. CDR3 in DNA: TGTGCCAGCAGCCAAGATCGGAGCAGGGGGTATGGCTACACCTTC. Translation gives CASSQDRSRGYGYTF.

V gene TRBV30 combines with J gene TRBJ1-1; D is uncertain. This CDR3 has 13 residues. The V end lost 3 bases, the J end lost 1 base, and 9 bases lay between the germline ends. Germline lookup yields CDR1 GTSNPN and CDR2 SVGIG (reference sequence). DNA for the CDR3: TGTGCCTGGAGGTGGCAGCGGAACACTGAAGCTTTCTTT. Its translation is CAWRWQRNTEAFF.